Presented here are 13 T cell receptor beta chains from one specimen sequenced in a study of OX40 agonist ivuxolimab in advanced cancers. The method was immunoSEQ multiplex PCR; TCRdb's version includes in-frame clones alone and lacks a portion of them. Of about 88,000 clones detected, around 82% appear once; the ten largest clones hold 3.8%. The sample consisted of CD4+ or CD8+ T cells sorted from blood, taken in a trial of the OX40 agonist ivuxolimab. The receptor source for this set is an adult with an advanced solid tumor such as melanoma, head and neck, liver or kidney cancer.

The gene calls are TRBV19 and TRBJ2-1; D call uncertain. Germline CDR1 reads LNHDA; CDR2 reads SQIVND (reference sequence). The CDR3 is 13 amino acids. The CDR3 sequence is CARVTGFYNEQFF. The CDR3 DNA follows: TGTGCTAGAGTAACGGGCTTCTACAATGAGCAGTTCTTC.

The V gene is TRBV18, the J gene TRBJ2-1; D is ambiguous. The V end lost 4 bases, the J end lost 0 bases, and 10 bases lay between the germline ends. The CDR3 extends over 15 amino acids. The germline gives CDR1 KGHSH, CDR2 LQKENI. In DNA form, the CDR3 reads TGTGCCAGCTCACTCTCCGTGAGCTCCTACAATGAGCAGTTCTTC. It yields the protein CASSLSVSSYNEQFF.

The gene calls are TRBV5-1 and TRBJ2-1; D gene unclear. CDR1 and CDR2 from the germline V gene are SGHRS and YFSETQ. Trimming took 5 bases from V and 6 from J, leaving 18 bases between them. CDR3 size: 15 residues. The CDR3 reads CASSFPRSRGNEQFF. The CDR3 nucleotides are TGCGCCAGCAGTTTTCCCCGATCAAGAGGCAATGAGCAGTTCTTC. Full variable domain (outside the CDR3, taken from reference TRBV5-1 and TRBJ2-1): KAGVTQTPRYLIKTRGQQVTLSCSPISGHRSVSWYQQTPGQGLQFLFEYFSETQRNKGNFPGRFSGRQFSNSRSEMNVSTLELGDSALYLCASSFPRSRGNEQFFGPGTRLTVL.

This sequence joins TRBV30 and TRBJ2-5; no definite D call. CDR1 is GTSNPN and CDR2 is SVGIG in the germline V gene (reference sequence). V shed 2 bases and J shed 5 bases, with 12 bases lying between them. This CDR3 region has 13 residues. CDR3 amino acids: CAWSKSFKETQYF. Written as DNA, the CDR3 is TGTGCCTGGAGTAAGTCCTTCAAGGAGACCCAGTACTTC.

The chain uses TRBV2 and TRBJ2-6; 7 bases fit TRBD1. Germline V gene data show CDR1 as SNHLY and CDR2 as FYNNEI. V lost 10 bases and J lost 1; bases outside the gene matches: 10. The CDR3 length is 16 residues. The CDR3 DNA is TGTGCCAACAGGGGCAGGGCGGATTCTGGGGCCAACGTCCTGACTTTC. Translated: CANRGRADSGANVLTF.

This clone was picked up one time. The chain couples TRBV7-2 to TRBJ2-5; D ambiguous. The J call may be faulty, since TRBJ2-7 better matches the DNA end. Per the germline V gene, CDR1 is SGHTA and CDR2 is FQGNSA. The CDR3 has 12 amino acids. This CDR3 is CASSPRHYEQYF. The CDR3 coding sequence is TGTGCCAGCAGCCCCCGGCACTACGAGCAGTACTTC.

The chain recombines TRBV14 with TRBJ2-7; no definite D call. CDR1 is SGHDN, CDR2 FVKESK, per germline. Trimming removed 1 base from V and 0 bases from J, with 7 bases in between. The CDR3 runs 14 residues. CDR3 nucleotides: TGTGCCAGCAGCCAAGCGGATTTCTCCTACGAGCAGTACTTC. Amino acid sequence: CASSQADFSYEQYF. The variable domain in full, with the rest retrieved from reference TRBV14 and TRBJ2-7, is EAGVTQFPSHSVIEKGQTVTLRCDPISGHDNLYWYRRVMGKEIKFLLHFVKESKQDESGMPNNRFLAERTGGTYSTLKVQPAELEDSGVYFCASSQADFSYEQYFGPGTRLTVT.

In nucleotides, the CDR3 is TGCGCCAGCAGTCGAGTCGTCGAGGGGGACTACAATGAGCAGTTCTTC. Protein: CASSRVVEGDYNEQFF. The chain has TRBV10-1 and TRBJ2-1; tentatively, D is TRBD1 (6 bases). The CDR3 has 16 amino acids. V gave up 5 bases and J gave up 3 bases, with 17 bases separating them. Germline CDR1 WNHNN, CDR2 SYGVQD (reference sequence).

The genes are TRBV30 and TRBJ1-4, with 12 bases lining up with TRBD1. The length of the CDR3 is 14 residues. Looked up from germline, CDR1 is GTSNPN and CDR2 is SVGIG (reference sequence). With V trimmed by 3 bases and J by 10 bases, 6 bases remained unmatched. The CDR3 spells CAWSAGTGGTKLFF. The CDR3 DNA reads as TGTGCCTGGAGCGCCGGGACAGGGGGCACAAAACTGTTTTTT.

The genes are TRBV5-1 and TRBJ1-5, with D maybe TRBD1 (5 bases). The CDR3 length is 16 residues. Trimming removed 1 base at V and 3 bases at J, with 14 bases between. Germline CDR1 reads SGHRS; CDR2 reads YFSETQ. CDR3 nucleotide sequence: TGCGCCAGCAGCTTGATCCCAGGACATATCAATCAGCCCCAGCATTTT. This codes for CASSLIPGHINQPQHF.

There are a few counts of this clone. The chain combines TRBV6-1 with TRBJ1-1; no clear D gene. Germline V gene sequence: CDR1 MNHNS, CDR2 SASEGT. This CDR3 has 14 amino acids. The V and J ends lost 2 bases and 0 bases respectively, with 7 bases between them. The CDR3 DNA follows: TGTGCCAGCAGTGAACCAGGTTTGAACACTGAAGCTTTCTTT. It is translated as CASSEPGLNTEAFF.

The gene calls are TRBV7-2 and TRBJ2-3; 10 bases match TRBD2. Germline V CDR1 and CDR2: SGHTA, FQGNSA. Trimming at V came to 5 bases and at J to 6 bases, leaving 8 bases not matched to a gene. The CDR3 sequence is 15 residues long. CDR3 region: CASSPGGAGGDTQYF. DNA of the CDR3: TGTGCCAGCAGCCCCGGGGGAGCGGGAGGGGATACGCAGTATTTT.

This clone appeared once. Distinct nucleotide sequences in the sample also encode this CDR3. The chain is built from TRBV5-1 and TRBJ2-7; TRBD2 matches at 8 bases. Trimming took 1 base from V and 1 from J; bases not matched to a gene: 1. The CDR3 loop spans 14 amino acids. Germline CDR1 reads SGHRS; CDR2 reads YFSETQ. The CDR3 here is CASSLTSGSYEQYF. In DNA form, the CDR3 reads TGCGCCAGCAGCTTGACTAGCGGTTCCTACGAGCAGTACTTC.